This note documents a single TCR beta chain sequence. What it binds is unknown. Treatment: oral pan-JAK inhibitor, 5-10 mg twice daily. The sample comes from a study of CD8+ T cells in alopecia areata. General observations from the study: Amid tofacitinib therapy, many expanded lesional clones stayed present in scalp and blood.

cDNA prepared by RNA extraction and subsequent reverse transcription served as the template for sequencing. Profiling relied on immunoSEQ multiplex PCR, and the TCRdb table lists in-frame clones only, not all of them. This sample has 130,000 or so clones, with approximately 90% found just once. J gave up 8 bases and V 6 bases, and 7 bases lay outside the gene matches. Germline lookup yields CDR1 SQVTM and CDR2 ANQGSEA. The CDR3 is made up of 11 amino acids. Source: CD8+ T cells sorted from blood, taken at week 4, from a patient treated with tofacitinib. This chain joins TRBV29-1 and TRBJ2-7; TRBD2 matches at 7 bases. The clonotype was recovered from a human donor with alopecia areata. The CDR3 loop is CSVRGEGKQYF. The CDR3 DNA reads as TGCAGCGTCAGAGGGGAGGGCAAGCAGTACTTC.